The TCR beta chain under discussion was sequenced for a study of cytomegalovirus exposure and HLA in healthy donors. The overall study: Early release data held 80 million to 100 million unique TCRs from HLA-typed donors. General study points: It was reported that TCR beta sequences correctly inferred the HLA-A and HLA-B alleles for most subjects.

This clone was detected a few times. The antigen is not known. The CDR3 is 14 amino acids. Germline CDR1 reads SGHNT; CDR2 reads YYREEE (reference sequence). With V trimmed by 2 bases and J by 0 bases, 1 base remained unmatched. The primer mix had 60 Vbeta and 13 Jbeta primers. Profiled with immunoSEQ multiplex PCR; TCRdb holds only in-frame clones, not every one. The data hold approximately 87,000 clones, with about 76% observed a single time. Input material: PBMCs. This clonotype was obtained from a woman in her seventies in good health and CMV-seropositive. V and J are TRBV5-4 and TRBJ2-7; 8 bases align to TRBD2. The DNA of the CDR3 is TGTGCCAGCAGCTTAACTAGCGGCTCCTACGAGCAGTACTTC. Its protein product is CASSLTSGSYEQYF.